These 18 T cell receptor beta chains share one sample of origin, sequenced in a study of cytomegalovirus exposure and HLA in healthy donors. Primers: 60 Vbeta forward and 13 Jbeta reverse. Data came from immunoSEQ multiplex PCR; TCRdb stores just in-frame clones and leaves some out. The repertoire holds 140,000 to 150,000 clones, with around 78% as singletons. The sample comprised PBMCs. The receptors here all came from a woman under 30 in good health and CMV-seropositive.

The V gene is TRBV5-8, the J gene TRBJ1-1; no clear D gene. This CDR3 has 15 residues. Trimming removed 0 bases from V and 6 bases from J, with 15 bases in between. Germline assignment: CDR1 SGHTS and CDR2 YDEGEE. The CDR3 protein is CASSLALTGVAEAFF. The CDR3 coding sequence is TGTGCCAGCAGCTTGGCACTGACGGGTGTGGCTGAAGCTTTCTTT.

The V call is TRBV29-1, the J call TRBJ1-1; tentative D call: TRBD1 (5 bases). Looked up from germline, CDR1 is SQVTM and CDR2 is ANQGSEA. The V and J ends lost 0 bases and 4 bases respectively, with 9 bases between them. The CDR3 spans 13 residues. The CDR3 DNA follows: TGCAGCGTTGAAGACGGGCAGGGCACTGAAGCTTTCTTT. This sequence encodes CSVEDGQGTEAFF.

The chain has TRBV19 and TRBJ2-2; a possible D gene is TRBD2 (5 bases). There are 16 residues in the CDR3. Trimming shortened V by 4 bases and J by 4 bases, and 16 bases separated the two germline ends. Germline CDR1 reads LNHDA; CDR2 reads SQIVND (reference sequence). CDR3 nucleotide sequence: TGTGCCAGTAGTACCCGGGGTCCGGGTTCCACCGGGGAGCTGTTTTTT. It translates to CASSTRGPGSTGELFF. The full variable domain, completed using reference TRBV19 and TRBJ2-2, is DGGITQSPKYLFRKEGQNVTLSCEQNLNHDAMYWYRQDPGQGLRLIYYSQIVNDFQKGDIAEGYSVSREKKESFPLTVTSAQKNPTAFYLCASSTRGPGSTGELFFGEGSRLTVL.

The rearrangement joins TRBV13 to TRBJ2-1; possibly TRBD2 for D (5 bases). Deletions cut 4 bases from V and 7 bases from J, with 14 bases between. Per the germline V gene, CDR1 is PRHDT and CDR2 is FYEKMQ (reference sequence). The CDR3 has 14 residues. CDR3 coding DNA: TGTGCCAGCAGCTCATTAGAGCGGCCAAATGAGCAGTTCTTC. Amino acid sequence: CASSSLERPNEQFF.

This clone was recorded only once. The rearrangement joins TRBV18 to TRBJ2-1; no definite D call. There are 15 residues in the CDR3. In germline, CDR1 is KGHSH, CDR2 LQKENI. V lost 2 bases, J lost 0 bases, and 8 bases lay in between. The CDR3, as DNA: TGTGCCAGCTCACCATATTACTCCTCCTACAATGAGCAGTTCTTC. It specifies CASSPYYSSYNEQFF.

The rearrangement joins TRBV5-4 to TRBJ2-1; TRBD2 aligns across 9 bases. Germline trimming cut 2 bases from V and 8 bases from J; bases unmatched to any gene: 8. The germline gives CDR1 SGHNT, CDR2 YYREEE (reference sequence). The CDR3 has 15 amino acids. CDR3 amino acids: CASSFKRGALDEQFF. In nucleotides, the CDR3 is TGTGCCAGCAGCTTTAAGCGGGGGGCCCTGGATGAGCAGTTCTTC.

The J gene is TRBJ1-2, the V gene TRBV5-8; D remains unclear. V was trimmed by 2 bases and J by 5 bases, leaving 10 bases between them. Germline CDR1 is SGHTS and CDR2 is YDEGEE. The CDR3 has 13 residues. The CDR3 spells CASSLRDYYGYTF. The CDR3 DNA reads as TGTGCCAGCAGCTTACGGGATTATTATGGCTACACCTTC.

This clone has more than one count but fewer than ten. One end of the junction does not line up with germline, which may come from a read error. The rearrangement links TRBV14 to TRBJ2-7, with D unresolved. The CDR3 sequence is 13 residues long. Looked up from germline, CDR1 is SGHDN and CDR2 is FVKESK. The CDR3 is CASSQDLLSDRHF. The CDR3 nucleotides read TGTGCCAGCAGCCAAGACCTATTGTCCGACCGACATTTC.

This clone came up a few times. The chain is built from TRBV10-2 and TRBJ2-5; TRBD1 matches at 9 bases. Germline CDR1 WSHSY, CDR2 SAAADI. Trimming cost V 8 bases and J 5 bases; bases outside gene matches: 6. CDR3 length: 13 amino acids. The CDR3 loop reads CASGQGYSETQYF. The CDR3 DNA reads TGCGCCAGCGGACAGGGGTATAGTGAGACCCAGTACTTC.

The rearrangement joins TRBV4-1 to TRBJ2-3, with 8 bases identical to TRBD1. The ends lost 4 bases at V and 3 bases at J; junction bases unmatched: 9. This CDR3 spans 16 amino acids. Germline V gene sequence: CDR1 MGHRA, CDR2 YSYEKL. The chain's CDR3 is CASSLRTGRRTDTQYF. CDR3 nucleotide sequence: TGCGCCAGCAGCCTCAGGACAGGGAGAAGGACAGATACGCAGTATTTT.

The V gene is TRBV6-4, the J gene TRBJ2-6; 10 nucleotides match TRBD1. Germline V gives CDR1 MRHNA, CDR2 SNTAGT. Trimming cost V 4 bases and J 0 bases; bases outside gene matches: 0. This CDR3 has 16 residues. In DNA form, the CDR3 reads TGTGCCAGCAGTGGGACAGGGGGCTCTGGGGCCAACGTCCTGACTTTC. Translation: CASSGTGGSGANVLTF.

V gene TRBV6-1 combines with J gene TRBJ1-5; 9 nucleotides match TRBD1. This CDR3 has 18 residues. Germline V gene lookup returns CDR1 MNHNS and CDR2 SASEGT. V lost 4 bases, J lost 0 bases, and 10 bases stayed unmatched. The CDR3 protein is CASSAPGQGSYSNQPQHF. The CDR3 bases are TGTGCCAGCAGTGCTCCGGGACAGGGAAGTTATAGCAATCAGCCCCAGCATTTT.

This chain joins TRBV6-6 and TRBJ1-6; possible D gene TRBD1, 5 bases. Per germline, CDR1 MNHNY and CDR2 SVGAGI (reference sequence). V lost 5 bases to trimming and J lost 10 bases, with 12 bases between them. The CDR3 sequence is 13 residues long. CDR3 amino acids: CASSPGEGSPLHF. Written as DNA, the CDR3 is TGTGCCAGCAGTCCGGGGGAGGGATCACCCCTCCACTTT.

V and J are TRBV14 and TRBJ2-7, with 8 bases matching TRBD1. The CDR3 sequence is 15 residues long. The germline V gene has CDR1 SGHDN and CDR2 FVKESK. V was clipped by 4 bases and J by 7 bases; unmatched bases: 12. The CDR3: CASSLSQGALGEQYF. The DNA of the CDR3 is TGTGCCAGCAGCCTAAGTCAGGGGGCCCTTGGGGAGCAGTACTTC.

The V and J genes are TRBV10-1 and TRBJ1-5; D is unclear. Trimming took 3 bases from V and 4 from J, leaving 4 bases between them. Looked up from germline, CDR1 is WNHNN and CDR2 is SYGVQD (reference sequence). CDR3 length: 12 amino acids. CDR3 loop: CASSDPNQPQHF. CDR3 bases: TGCGCCAGCAGTGATCCGAATCAGCCCCAGCATTTT.

CDR3 bases: TGTGCCAGCAGCGTAGGCGGGGGAAACTATGGCTACACCTTC. Amino acids: CASSVGGGNYGYTF. The chain links TRBV9 to TRBJ1-2, with D possibly matching TRBD1 (5 bases). Trimming took 0 bases from V and 2 from J, leaving 8 bases between them. The CDR3 has 14 amino acids. CDR1 and CDR2 (germline): SGDLS, YYNGEE.

The J gene is TRBJ2-7, the V gene TRBV7-9; D might be TRBD2 (5 bases). The CDR3 sequence is 14 residues long. CDR1 is SEHNR and CDR2 is FQNEAQ in the germline V gene (reference sequence). V shed 11 bases and J shed 0 bases, with 17 bases lying between them. The CDR3 sequence is CASTADGNSYEQYF. For the CDR3, the DNA is TGTGCCTCCACCGCGGACGGGAACTCCTACGAGCAGTACTTC. Together with reference TRBV7-9 and TRBJ2-7, the CDR3 gives the full variable domain: DTGVSQNPRHKITKRGQNVTFRCDPISEHNRLYWYRQTLGQGPEFLTYFQNEAQLEKSRLLSDRFSAERPKGSFSTLEIQRTEQGDSAMYLCASTADGNSYEQYFGPGTRLTVT.

V gene TRBV7-8 combines with J gene TRBJ1-5; 7 bases map to TRBD1. Germline trimming cut 0 bases from V and 4 bases from J; bases unmatched to any gene: 9. Germline V lookup: CDR1 SGHVS, CDR2 FQNEAQ. The CDR3 spans 17 residues. This CDR3 reads CASSLARFAGGNQPQHF. The CDR3 DNA reads TGTGCCAGCAGCTTAGCGCGATTCGCAGGGGGTAATCAGCCCCAGCATTTT.